The rows below give T cell receptor beta chains drawn from one sample of a study of cytomegalovirus exposure and HLA in healthy donors. Assay: immunoSEQ multiplex PCR; the TCRdb copy retains only in-frame clones and omits some. The sample consists of fewer than 100,000 clones, about 7.6% of them appearing once. Specimen: PBMCs. The origin of the receptors is a man between 50 and 59 years old in good health and CMV-seronegative. CDR3s include the opening cysteine and the closing phenylalanine or tryptophan. The order of the fields is D gene, clone size, V gene, J gene, CDR3 DNA, CDR3 protein. A D gene is named only where the DNA matches it firmly. Size is stated for part of the rows, as once, few or many counts, or as a class when the clone is expanded.

D: TRBD1
size: few
V: TRBV5-7
J: TRBJ1-2
DNA: TGTGCCAGCAGCTGCCCCAGGGGGAGAGGAGGCTACACCTTC
CDR3: CASSCPRGRGGYTF

D: TRBD2
size: -
V: TRBV7-9
J: TRBJ2-1
DNA: TGTGCCAGCAGGCCAATAGCGGGGGGGAAAAATGAGCAGTTCTTC
CDR3: CASRPIAGGKNEQFF

D: -
size: -
V: TRBV6-6
J: TRBJ1-1
DNA: TGTGCCAGCAGCCGTACCCGGGACACTGAAGCTTTCTTT
CDR3: CASSRTRDTEAFF

D: -
size: few
V: TRBV10-3
J: TRBJ1-6
DNA: TGTGCCATCAGGGCAGGGGCCAACTATAATTCACCCCTCCACTTT
CDR3: CAIRAGANYNSPLHF

D: -
size: -
V: TRBV6-5
J: TRBJ1-1
DNA: TGTGCCAGCAGTGAGCGGGGGAACACTGAAGCTTTCTTT
CDR3: CASSERGNTEAFF

D: TRBD1
size: few
V: TRBV6-5
J: TRBJ1-1
DNA: TGTGCCAGCAGAAGGGACAGGGTAATTCGCACTGAAGCTTTCTTT
CDR3: CASRRDRVIRTEAFF

D: -
size: -
V: TRBV7-2
J: TRBJ1-1
DNA: TGTGCCAGCAGCTTACAGTTGAACACTGAAGCTTTCTTT
CDR3: CASSLQLNTEAFF

D: -
size: few
V: TRBV4-1
J: TRBJ1-2
DNA: TGCGCCAGCAGCCAAGTCGGCAGGAACTATGGCTACACCTTC
CDR3: CASSQVGRNYGYTF

D: TRBD1
size: -
V: TRBV27
J: TRBJ2-7
DNA: TGTGCCAGCAGTTTGGGCCAGGGGGCCTACGAGCAGTACTTC
CDR3: CASSLGQGAYEQYF

D: -
size: -
V: TRBV7-9
J: TRBJ2-1
DNA: TGTGCCAGCAGCTCGGAGGGCCGTGATCAGTTCTTC
CDR3: CASSSEGRDQFF

D: -
size: -
V: TRBV28
J: TRBJ1-4
DNA: TGTGCCAGCAGTTTAGGTTTAGGGCAGGGCAGCGAAAAACTGTTTTTT
CDR3: CASSLGLGQGSEKLFF

D: -
size: -
V: TRBV7-9
J: TRBJ1-1
DNA: TGTGCCAGCAGCCTTGGGCGTCGGAACACTGAAGCTTTCTTT
CDR3: CASSLGRRNTEAFF

D: -
size: -
V: TRBV4-1
J: TRBJ1-5
DNA: TGCGCCAGCAGCCAAGATGTACATGCCGACTATAGCAATCAGCCCCAGCATTTT
CDR3: CASSQDVHADYSNQPQHF

D: TRBD2
size: -
V: TRBV7-2
J: TRBJ2-2
DNA: TGTGCCAGCAGCTTCTTAGCGGGCGTCACCGGGGAGCTGTTTTTT
CDR3: CASSFLAGVTGELFF

D: -
size: -
V: TRBV7-9
J: TRBJ1-5
DNA: TGTGCCAGCAGCCTGGGGACATTCGGCGATCAGCCCCAGCATTTT
CDR3: CASSLGTFGDQPQHF

D: -
size: few
V: TRBV28
J: TRBJ2-3
DNA: TGTGCCAGCAGTTTGGGGGGTTCCACAGATACGCAGTATTTT
CDR3: CASSLGGSTDTQYF

D: -
size: many
V: TRBV10-3
J: TRBJ1-4
DNA: TGTGCCATCAAAGCCGCAACTAATGAAAAACTGTTTTTT
CDR3: CAIKAATNEKLFF

D: TRBD1
size: few
V: TRBV2
J: TRBJ1-1
DNA: TGTGCCAGCAGCGACCGGACAGGGTTGAACACTGAAGCTTTCTTT
CDR3: CASSDRTGLNTEAFF

D: -
size: -
V: TRBV10-2
J: TRBJ2-7
DNA: TGCGCCAGCAGTGGAGGCCCTCCAGCCTACGAGCAGTACTTC
CDR3: CASSGGPPAYEQYF

D: TRBD2
size: few
V: TRBV7-9
J: TRBJ2-5
DNA: TGTGCCAGCAGCAATGCCGAGGGGAGGGTGGAGACCCAGTACTTC
CDR3: CASSNAEGRVETQYF

D: -
size: few
V: TRBV6-1
J: TRBJ1-4
DNA: TGTGCCAGCAGTGGCTACAGGACAGCCCTTAATGAAAAACTGTTTTTT
CDR3: CASSGYRTALNEKLFF

D: -
size: medium-sized
V: TRBV5-6
J: TRBJ1-4
DNA: TGTGCCAGCAGCGTGACAGGAAATGAAAAACTGTTTTTT
CDR3: CASSVTGNEKLFF

D: TRBD2
size: -
V: TRBV30
J: TRBJ2-2
DNA: TGTGCCTGGATTGGACTAGCGAACACCGGGGAGCTGTTTTTT
CDR3: CAWIGLANTGELFF

D: -
size: -
V: TRBV25-1
J: TRBJ2-7
DNA: TGTGCCAGCAGTGAATATACAGGGTACGAGCAGTACTTC
CDR3: CASSEYTGYEQYF

D: -
size: few
V: TRBV5-1
J: TRBJ2-3
DNA: TGCGCCAGCAGCTTGGCGGCGGCCAGCACAGATACGCAGTATTTT
CDR3: CASSLAAASTDTQYF

D: -
size: few
V: TRBV30
J: TRBJ1-3
DNA: TGTGCCTGGAGCCCCGGGAGCTCTGGAAACACCATATATTTT
CDR3: CAWSPGSSGNTIYF

D: -
size: few
V: TRBV6-1
J: TRBJ2-5
DNA: TGTGCCAGCAGTGAAGAAGCGATTAGGGGGTCCCAGTACTTC
CDR3: CASSEEAIRGSQYF

D: TRBD2
size: few
V: TRBV6-5
J: TRBJ2-7
DNA: TGTGCCAGCAGTACACGGACTAGCGGGAGCTTCGGGCAGTACTTC
CDR3: CASSTRTSGSFGQYF

D: -
size: few
V: TRBV21-1
J: TRBJ1-6
DNA: TGTGCCAGCAGCAAAGAGAATAACGCGCAGGGGCCACCCCTCCACTTT
CDR3: CASSKENNAQGPPLHF

D: -
size: -
V: TRBV7-9
J: TRBJ2-7
DNA: TGTGCCAGCAGCTTTCGACAGGGAGGCCACGAGCAGTACTTC
CDR3: CASSFRQGGHEQYF

D: -
size: few
V: TRBV5-1
J: TRBJ2-2
DNA: TGCGCCAGCAGCTTGGCCGGGACCGGGGAGCTGTTTTTT
CDR3: CASSLAGTGELFF

D: TRBD2
size: -
V: TRBV29-1
J: TRBJ2-1
DNA: TGCAGCGTTCTTGAGCGGGAGGGGCATGAGCAGTTCTTC
CDR3: CSVLEREGHEQFF

D: TRBD1
size: few
V: TRBV5-6
J: TRBJ2-7
DNA: TGTGCCAGCAGCCGCACAGGGGTCGAGGGGGAGCAGTACTTC
CDR3: CASSRTGVEGEQYF

D: -
size: few
V: TRBV6-6
J: TRBJ1-5
DNA: TGTGCCAGCAGTACCTCACAGAACCGGTTCGGGCCCCAGCATTTT
CDR3: CASSTSQNRFGPQHF

D: TRBD2
size: few
V: TRBV7-3
J: TRBJ2-4
DNA: TGTGCCAGACTAGCGGGAGACAGACTAGCCAAAAACATTCAGTACTTC
CDR3: CARLAGDRLAKNIQYF

D: -
size: -
V: TRBV9
J: TRBJ2-7
DNA: TGTGCCAGCAGCGTACATCCCTCCTACGAGCAGTACTTC
CDR3: CASSVHPSYEQYF

D: -
size: -
V: TRBV6-6
J: TRBJ1-3
DNA: TGTGCCAGCAGCCTGGGGGGTAGCAACACCATATATTTT
CDR3: CASSLGGSNTIYF

D: TRBD2
size: -
V: TRBV28
J: TRBJ2-1
DNA: TGTGCCAGCAGTTTTAAGGGCGGGAGAAACAATGAGCAGTTCTTC
CDR3: CASSFKGGRNNEQFF

D: TRBD2
size: -
V: TRBV9
J: TRBJ2-2
DNA: TGTGCCAGCAGCGGGGGACTAGCGGGGTTCGCGAACACCGGGGAGCTGTTTTTT
CDR3: CASSGGLAGFANTGELFF

D: TRBD1
size: few
V: TRBV5-1
J: TRBJ1-2
DNA: TGCGCCAGCAGCCAGGACAGGGCTGGCTACACCTTC
CDR3: CASSQDRAGYTF

D: -
size: few
V: TRBV5-4
J: TRBJ2-5
DNA: TGTGCCAGCAGCCCCGGGTCCTCACAAGAGACCCAGTACTTC
CDR3: CASSPGSSQETQYF

D: -
size: few
V: TRBV10-3
J: TRBJ1-1
DNA: TGTGCCATCACGACGGGGACTGAAGCTTTCTTT
CDR3: CAITTGTEAFF

D: TRBD1
size: -
V: TRBV5-1
J: TRBJ2-5
DNA: TGCGCCAGCAAATGGACAGGGGGCTACCAAGAGACCCAGTACTTC
CDR3: CASKWTGGYQETQYF

D: TRBD1
size: -
V: TRBV6-4
J: TRBJ1-5
DNA: TGTGCCAAACGTTCAGGGGGCGAAGATCAGCCCCAGCATTTT
CDR3: CAKRSGGEDQPQHF

D: TRBD2
size: -
V: TRBV29-1
J: TRBJ2-7
DNA: TGCAGCGTTGAGGGCGGGGGGAACTACGAGCAGTACTTC
CDR3: CSVEGGGNYEQYF